This T cell receptor beta chain was observed in a study of blood T cell repertoires in COVID-19. Study details: Material from acute and convalescent COVID-19 was sourced from the United States, Italy and Spain. The cDNA or gDNA used as material had been derived from T cells, B-cell-depleted T cells, or PBMCs.

There are 15 residues in the CDR3. Trimming cost V 7 bases and J 7 bases; bases outside gene matches: 11. Germline-derived CDR1 and CDR2 are SGHRS and YFSETQ. Per the original data handling: By means of reference gene primer amplification, nucleated cell counts were estimated. Assay: immunoSEQ multiplex PCR; the TCRdb copy retains only in-frame clones and omits some. That table supplies the V and J calls and clone size; D and trimming were determined from the DNA. The table shows roughly 40,000 clones, with over 70% occurring only once. This clone was seen only once. The chain recombines TRBV5-1 with TRBJ2-1; 10 nucleotides match TRBD1. The clonotype originates from an elderly woman with active or convalescent COVID-19. Specimen: peripheral blood. Written as DNA, the CDR3 is TGCGCCAGCGCACAGACACCGGGACAGGGGAATGAGCAGTTCTTC. Its protein product is CASAQTPGQGNEQFF.